Shown below are 17 T cell receptor beta chains from a single sample sequenced in a study of blood T cells in healthy people across ages. Together with a sample-barcoded 5' primer, a J-beta primer mix was included in a second PCR lasting about 6 to 11 cycles. TCRdb reanalysed the 5' RACE reads using MiXCR and keeps one entry per CDR3 protein. The table records around 800,000 distinct CDR3 sequences, roughly 26% of them present only once. In addition, the sample was reused for a study of T cells of mothers and their children.

Sequencing was done on a sample of blood. These receptors originate from a boy aged 10-17 years in good health.

This clonotype was seen just once. The chain is built from TRBV6-1 and TRBJ2-4, with 9 bases identical to TRBD2. Germline V gene lookup returns CDR1 MNHNS and CDR2 SASEGT. V lost 7 bases, J lost 6 bases, and 13 bases stayed unmatched. This CDR3 comprises 16 residues. The CDR3 DNA reads TGTGCCAGCAAGGCTAGCGGGGCCAATTGGAGAAACATTCAGTACTTC. It encodes CASKASGANWRNIQYF.

This clonotype was detected only a few times. The chain links TRBV30 to TRBJ1-2; no firm D call. This CDR3 has 13 residues. The V end was cut by 1 base, the J end by 4 bases, with 10 bases between. CDR1 GTSNPN and CDR2 SVGIG come from the germline V gene (reference sequence). The CDR3 protein is CAWSGAMAYGYTF. The CDR3 DNA follows: TGTGCCTGGAGTGGGGCGATGGCCTATGGCTACACCTTC. Based on the CDR3 plus reference TRBV30 and TRBJ1-2, the full variable domain is SQTIHQWPATLVQPVGSPLSLECTVEGTSNPNLYWYRQAAGRGLQLLFYSVGIGQISSEVPQNLSASRPQDRQFILSSKKLLLSDSGFYLCAWSGAMAYGYTFGSGTRLTVV.

V and J are TRBV5-5 and TRBJ2-7; D call uncertain. CDR1 and CDR2 (germline): SGHKS, YYEKEE (reference sequence). V lost 3 bases and J 1 base, leaving 14 bases between the germline ends. CDR3 length: 15 amino acids. The CDR3 DNA sequence: TGTGCCAGCAGCTCGTGGGAAGGGCCGTCCTACGAGCAGTACTTC. Translating gives CASSSWEGPSYEQYF.

This clonotype was observed a handful of times. The chain recombines TRBV6-5 with TRBJ1-1; maybe TRBD1 (6 bases). V was trimmed by 2 bases and J by 6 bases, leaving 10 bases between them. This CDR3 contains 13 residues. Germline values: CDR1 MNHEY, CDR2 SVGAGI. The CDR3 DNA follows: TGTGCCAGCAGTTACCAGACAGGAGCTGAAGCTTTCTTT. Its translation is CASSYQTGAEAFF.

The V call is TRBV5-1, the J call TRBJ1-4; D gene unclear. Per germline, CDR1 SGHRS and CDR2 YFSETQ. V lost 0 bases, J lost 7 bases, and 13 bases lay in between. CDR3 length equals 15 residues. The CDR3 spells CASSLGNSRREKLFF. The DNA of the CDR3 is TGCGCCAGCAGCTTGGGCAACAGTCGCCGTGAAAAACTGTTTTTT.

This clonotype was seen a few times. The chain joins TRBV12-5 to TRBJ2-5; D not certain. Germline values: CDR1 LGHNT, CDR2 FRNRAP. This CDR3 comprises 14 residues. V was shortened by 7 bases and J by 4 bases, with 16 bases between the two germline ends. The DNA of the CDR3 is TGTGCTAGTGTCCTATCCGACGTGGCAGAGACCCAGTACTTC. Its translation: CASVLSDVAETQYF.

This clonotype occurred a few times. The CDR3 DNA reads TGTGCCAGCAGCTTAGCCCTGGGGGTTCAAGAGACCCAGTACTTC. It yields the protein CASSLALGVQETQYF. V gene TRBV7-9 combines with J gene TRBJ2-5; D possibly matches TRBD1 or TRBD2 (5 bases each). The CDR3 spans 15 residues. The V end was cut by 0 bases, the J end by 2 bases, with 10 bases between. In germline, CDR1 is SEHNR, CDR2 FQNEAQ (reference sequence).

The chain carries TRBV4-1 and TRBJ2-4; no firm D call. V was trimmed by 0 bases and J by 8 bases, leaving 8 bases between them. The CDR3 is 13 amino acids. Germline CDR1 reads MGHRA; CDR2 reads YSYEKL. Written as DNA, the CDR3 is TGCGCCAGCAGCCAAGACCCTGCGGACATTCAGTACTTC. This translates into CASSQDPADIQYF.

The rearrangement links TRBV29-1 to TRBJ2-5; D may be TRBD2 (5 bases). The V gene lost 8 bases and the J gene lost 4 bases, with 23 bases spanning the gap. The CDR3 totals 15 residues. Germline V gives CDR1 SQVTM, CDR2 ANQGSEA. The CDR3 spells CSSTTGPGGLETQYF. In DNA form, the CDR3 reads TGCAGCTCAACTACCGGACCAGGAGGTCTAGAGACCCAGTACTTC.

This clonotype has just one count. The chain links TRBV7-2 to TRBJ2-3; 13 bases fit TRBD2. Trimming took 3 bases from V and 3 from J; bases not matched to a gene: 0. The CDR3 has 15 amino acids. From germline, CDR1 is SGHTA and CDR2 FQGNSA. The CDR3 region has the DNA TGTGCCAGCAGCTTGACTAGCGGGAGGACAGATACGCAGTATTTT. This translates into CASSLTSGRTDTQYF.

This clonotype has ten or more counts. V usage is TRBV7-9 and J usage is TRBJ2-1, with D perhaps TRBD2 (6 bases). V was cut by 5 bases and J by 6 bases, with 14 bases left in between. The V gene's germline CDR1 is SEHNR and CDR2 FQNEAQ (reference sequence). The CDR3 loop spans 14 amino acids. CDR3 loop: CASSRLEGTNEQFF. The CDR3 region has the DNA TGTGCCAGCAGCCGATTGGAGGGGACCAATGAGCAGTTCTTC. Using reference TRBV7-9 and TRBJ2-1 for the parts outside the CDR3, the full variable domain is DTGVSQNPRHKITKRGQNVTFRCDPISEHNRLYWYRQTLGQGPEFLTYFQNEAQLEKSRLLSDRFSAERPKGSFSTLEIQRTEQGDSAMYLCASSRLEGTNEQFFGPGTRLTVL.

The chain uses TRBV6-1 and TRBJ2-4; 7 bases match TRBD2. The CDR3 spans 17 residues. Germline CDR1 and CDR2: MNHNS and SASEGT. J gave up 3 bases and V 3 bases, and 11 bases lay outside the gene matches. DNA of the CDR3: TGTGCCAGCAGTGAGAGTCGACCCTGGGGGGGCAAAAACATTCAGTACTTC. This sequence encodes CASSESRPWGGKNIQYF.

The chain couples TRBV16 to TRBJ1-1; TRBD1 might be the D (5 bases). There are 17 residues in the CDR3. Germline CDR1 is KGHSY and CDR2 is FQNENV. V was shortened by 0 bases and J by 0 bases, with 14 bases between the two germline ends. The CDR3 DNA reads as TGTGCCAGCAGCCAATCGACCAGGGTGGGCTTGAACACTGAAGCTTTCTTT. Translated: CASSQSTRVGLNTEAFF.

V and J are TRBV12-3 or TRBV12-4 and TRBJ2-4; TRBD2 is a possible D gene (5 bases). The CDR3 has 14 amino acids. V lost 3 bases, J lost 0 bases, and 6 bases lay in between. CDR3 region: CASSFGIAKNIQYF. In DNA, the CDR3 is TGTGCCAGCAGTTTCGGGATAGCCAAAAACATTCAGTACTTC.

This clonotype appeared a few times. J is TRBJ2-5 and V is TRBV6-6; TRBD2 might be the D (6 bases). This CDR3 is built from 11 residues. V lost 7 bases and J 7 bases, leaving 10 bases between the germline ends. Germline values: CDR1 MNHNY, CDR2 SVGAGI (reference sequence). The CDR3 loop reads CASTAGGTQYF. DNA for the CDR3: TGTGCCAGCACCGCCGGGGGGACCCAGTACTTC.

The DNA of the CDR3 is TGTGCCAGCAGCCGAATGGCTAGCGGGGCTGCAGATACGCAGTATTTT. Translation gives CASSRMASGAADTQYF. The chain joins TRBV7-2 to TRBJ2-3; 9 nucleotides agree with TRBD2. V shed 5 bases, J shed 4 bases, and the junction held 10 bases outside the gene matches. Per the germline V gene, CDR1 is SGHTA and CDR2 is FQGNSA. This CDR3 has 16 amino acids.

The chain recombines TRBV20-1 with TRBJ1-5; TRBD1 is a possible D gene (5 bases). Per germline, CDR1 DFQATT and CDR2 SNEGSKA (reference sequence). CDR3 length: 14 residues. Between the trimmed V and J ends, which lost 5 bases and 0 bases, there was a span of 11 bases. The CDR3 DNA reads as TGCAGTGCTCCCGACAGTAATAGCAATCAGCCCCAGCATTTT. As protein: CSAPDSNSNQPQHF.